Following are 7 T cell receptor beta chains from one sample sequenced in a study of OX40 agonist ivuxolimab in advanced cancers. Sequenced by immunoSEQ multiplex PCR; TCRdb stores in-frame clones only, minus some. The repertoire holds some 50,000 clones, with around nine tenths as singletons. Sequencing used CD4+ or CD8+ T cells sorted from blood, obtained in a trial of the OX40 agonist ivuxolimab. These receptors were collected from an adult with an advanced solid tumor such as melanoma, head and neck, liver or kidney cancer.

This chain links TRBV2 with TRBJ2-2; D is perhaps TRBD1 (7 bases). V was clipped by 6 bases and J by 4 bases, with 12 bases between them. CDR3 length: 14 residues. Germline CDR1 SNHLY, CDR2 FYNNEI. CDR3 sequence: CASREGQLTGELFF. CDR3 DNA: TGTGCCAGCAGGGAGGGACAGCTCACCGGGGAGCTGTTTTTT.

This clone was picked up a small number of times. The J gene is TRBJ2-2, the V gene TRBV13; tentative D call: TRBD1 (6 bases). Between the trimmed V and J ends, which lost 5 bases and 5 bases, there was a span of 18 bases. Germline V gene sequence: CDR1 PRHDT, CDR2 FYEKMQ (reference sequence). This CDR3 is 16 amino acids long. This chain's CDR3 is CASSTKLGAWTGELFF. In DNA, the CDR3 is TGTGCCAGCAGCACGAAGTTGGGGGCCTGGACCGGGGAGCTGTTTTTT.

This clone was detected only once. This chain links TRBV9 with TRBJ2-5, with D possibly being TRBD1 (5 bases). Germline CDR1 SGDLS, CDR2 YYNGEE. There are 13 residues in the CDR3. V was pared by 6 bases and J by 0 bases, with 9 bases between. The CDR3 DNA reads TGTGCCAGCAACCTAGGGGACCAAGAGACCCAGTACTTC. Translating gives CASNLGDQETQYF.

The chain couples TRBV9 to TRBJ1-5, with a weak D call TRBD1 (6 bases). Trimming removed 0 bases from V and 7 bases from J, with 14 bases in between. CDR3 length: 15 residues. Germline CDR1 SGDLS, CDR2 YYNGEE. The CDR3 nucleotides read TGTGCCAGCAGCGTAGATGGCGGGGGCGGGCAGCCCCAGCATTTT. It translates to CASSVDGGGGQPQHF.

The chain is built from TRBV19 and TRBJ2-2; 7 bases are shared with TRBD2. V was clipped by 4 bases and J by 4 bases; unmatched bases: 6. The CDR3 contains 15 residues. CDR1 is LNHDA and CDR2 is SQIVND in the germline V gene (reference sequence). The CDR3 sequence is CASSNWTSATGELFF. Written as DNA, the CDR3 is TGTGCCAGTAGTAATTGGACTAGTGCCACCGGGGAGCTGTTTTTT.

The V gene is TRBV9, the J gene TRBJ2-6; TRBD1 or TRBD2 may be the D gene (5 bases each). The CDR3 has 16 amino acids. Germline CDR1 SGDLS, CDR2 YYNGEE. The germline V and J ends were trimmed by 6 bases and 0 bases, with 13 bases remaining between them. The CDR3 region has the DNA TGTGCCAGCACCTATGACGGGACCTCTGGGGCCAACGTCCTGACTTTC. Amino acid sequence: CASTYDGTSGANVLTF.

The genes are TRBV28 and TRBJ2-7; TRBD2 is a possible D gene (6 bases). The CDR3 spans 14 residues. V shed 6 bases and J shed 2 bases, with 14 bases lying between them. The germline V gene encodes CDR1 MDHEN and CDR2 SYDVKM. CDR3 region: CASSRGGDPYEQYF. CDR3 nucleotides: TGTGCCAGCAGCCGCGGCGGGGATCCCTACGAGCAGTACTTC.